Listed below are T cell receptor beta chains from one sample, sequenced in a study of blood T cells in healthy people across ages. One entry per CDR3 protein results from TCRdb running MiXCR on the 5' RACE reads. In the table there are approximately 1.5 million distinct CDR3 sequences, roughly a third of which are singletons. Sequencing used blood. The receptors come from a woman under 40 in good health. CDR3s include the opening cysteine and the closing phenylalanine or tryptophan. The D gene is left open where the match is weak. A row's size may be missing; if present it is once, few, many or a size class.

j_call clone_size v_call d_call cdr3_aa cdr3_nt
TRBJ1-2 - TRBV6-2/TRBV6-3 - CATLRGGYTF TGTGCCACGTTGCGGGGAGGCTACACCTTC
TRBJ2-2 - TRBV20-1 TRBD1 CSAREDRVSGELFF TGCAGTGCTAGAGAGGACAGGGTATCCGGGGAGCTGTTTTTT
TRBJ2-3 many TRBV29-1 - CSILPSSGTDTQYF TGCAGCATTTTGCCTTCTAGCGGCACAGATACGCAGTATTTT
TRBJ1-5 few TRBV12-3/TRBV12-4 TRBD1 CASSVTGAGQPQHF TGTGCCAGCAGCGTTACAGGGGCAGGTCAGCCCCAGCATTTT
TRBJ2-5 - TRBV18 - CASSPRQGAKGEQYF TGTGCCAGCTCACCACGGCAAGGGGCTAAGGGGGAGCAGTACTTC
TRBJ1-1 - TRBV18 - CASSNKGPGALNTEAFF TGTGCCAGCTCAAACAAGGGACCCGGGGCCCTGAACACTGAAGCTTTCTTT
TRBJ2-5 - TRBV6-5 TRBD2 CASRIAGLETQYF TGTGCCAGCAGGATAGCGGGATTAGAGACCCAGTACTTC
TRBJ2-1 - TRBV11-2 - CASGVLKGEQFF TGTGCCAGCGGAGTCCTTAAGGGTGAGCAGTTCTTC
TRBJ2-7 few TRBV3-1 TRBD2 CASSQDWGGLAGVEQYF TGTGCCAGCAGCCAAGATTGGGGGGGACTAGCGGGAGTCGAGCAGTACTTC
TRBJ1-2 few TRBV20-1 - CSASGYGYTF TGCAGTGCTAGCGGGTATGGCTACACCTTC
TRBJ1-1 few TRBV9 TRBD1 CAGSAGTGSRGAFF TGTGCCGGCAGCGCCGGGACAGGGTCCCGTGGGGCTTTCTTT
TRBJ1-2 - TRBV29-1 TRBD1 CSVTTGGGYGYTF TGCAGCGTTACGACAGGGGGGGGCTATGGCTACACCTTC
TRBJ2-3 - TRBV6-6 TRBD2 CASSQRGAGGTDTQYF TGTGCCAGCAGTCAAAGGGGAGCGGGGGGCACAGATACGCAGTATTTT
TRBJ1-2 few TRBV15 - CATSRDTTGGYTF TGTGCCACCAGCAGGGACACCACCGGGGGCTACACCTTC
TRBJ2-7 - TRBV5-1 - CASSWRGEGGEQYF TGCGCCAGCAGCTGGAGGGGCGAGGGAGGAGAGCAGTACTTC
TRBJ2-5 - TRBV7-9 - CASSLFLGAGVETQYF TGTGCCAGCAGCTTATTTCTGGGGGCAGGGGTCGAGACCCAGTACTTC
TRBJ1-2 few TRBV20-1 - CSAYGQADYGYTF TGCAGTGCTTATGGGCAGGCCGACTATGGCTACACCTTC
TRBJ2-2 - TRBV3-1 - CASSQDSTTGTGELFF TGTGCCAGCAGCCAAGATAGTACTACGGGGACCGGGGAGCTGTTTTTT
TRBJ2-7 - TRBV27 - CASSLSPSPYEQYF TGTGCCAGCAGTTTATCGCCCAGTCCCTACGAGCAGTACTTC
TRBJ2-7 few TRBV6-1 - CASSEFVGGEDYEQYF TGTGCCAGCAGTGAATTTGTCGGAGGGGAGGATTACGAGCAGTACTTC
TRBJ1-1 few TRBV5-6 - CASSFEDGEAFF TGTGCCAGCAGCTTTGAGGACGGAGAAGCTTTCTTT
TRBJ2-5 few TRBV15 TRBD2 CATSRGGGLGEETQYF TGTGCCACCAGCAGAGGCGGGGGACTAGGGGAAGAGACCCAGTACTTC
TRBJ2-1 few TRBV5-4 - CASSDETYNEQFF TGTGCCAGCAGCGACGAAACGTACAATGAGCAGTTCTTC
TRBJ1-2 few TRBV6-1 TRBD1 CASSEAGQARYTF TGTGCCAGCAGTGAAGCAGGACAGGCGCGATACACCTTC
TRBJ2-2 - TRBV5-1 - CASTNRVDTGELFF TGCGCCAGCACAAACAGGGTGGACACCGGGGAGCTGTTTTTT
TRBJ2-3 - TRBV7-9 TRBD2 CASSSAILAGGINTQYF TGTGCCAGCAGTTCCGCCATACTAGCGGGAGGAATAAATACGCAGTATTTT
TRBJ2-7 - TRBV20-1 - CSALDGRGLDEQYF TGCAGTGCACTTGACGGGAGGGGGCTGGACGAGCAGTACTTC
TRBJ1-1 - TRBV7-3 TRBD1 CASRVDRAPTEAFF TGTGCCAGCAGGGTGGACAGGGCGCCCACTGAAGCTTTCTTT
TRBJ2-3 few TRBV9 - CASSEDISTDTQYF TGTGCCAGCAGCGAAGACATTAGCACAGATACGCAGTATTTT
TRBJ1-1 - TRBV18 TRBD1 CASSRTSGTGETFF TGTGCCAGCTCTCGAACTTCCGGGACAGGGGAAACTTTCTTT
TRBJ1-2 - TRBV27 TRBD1 CASSLLPGQEPNYGYTF TGTGCCAGCAGTTTGTTACCGGGACAGGAACCGAACTATGGCTACACCTTC
TRBJ1-5 - TRBV20-1 - CSASPPAGTRSWPQHF TGCAGTGCTAGCCCGCCTGCAGGGACGCGCTCCTGGCCCCAGCATTTT
TRBJ2-5 few TRBV7-2 TRBD2 CASSSGLAGGRQTQYF TGTGCCAGCAGCTCGGGACTAGCGGGAGGGAGACAGACCCAGTACTTC
TRBJ2-5 - TRBV5-1 - CASSGLVGQETQYF TGCGCCAGCAGCGGACTGGTGGGCCAAGAGACCCAGTACTTC
TRBJ2-1 few TRBV4-1 - CASSQSKNNEQFF TGCGCCAGCAGCCAATCTAAGAACAATGAGCAGTTCTTC
TRBJ1-2 - TRBV5-6 - CASSLRIAGVALDYGYTF TGTGCCAGCAGCTTGAGGATAGCGGGGGTCGCTTTAGACTATGGCTACACCTTC
TRBJ2-3 - TRBV27 - CASSSRGPQDTQYF TGTGCCAGCAGTTCCAGGGGCCCCCAGGATACGCAGTATTTT
TRBJ1-5 - TRBV6-1 - CASSEPRGSLVSNQPQHF TGTGCCAGCAGTGAACCGCGGGGGTCTTTAGTCAGCAATCAGCCCCAGCATTTT
TRBJ2-1 few TRBV11-2 - CASSFRDRPLEQFF TGTGCCAGCAGCTTCAGGGACCGCCCGTTAGAGCAGTTCTTC
TRBJ2-5 once TRBV6-5 - CASSYDPGEETQYF TGTGCCAGCAGTTACGATCCTGGAGAAGAGACCCAGTACTTC
TRBJ2-1 few TRBV20-1 - CSAHRGGGGTCNEQFF TGCAGTGCTCATAGAGGAGGTGGCGGTACCTGCAATGAGCAGTTCTTC
TRBJ1-2 - TRBV20-1 TRBD1 CSARWGSDRGGIYGYTF TGCAGTGCTAGATGGGGGTCGGACAGGGGAGGAATCTATGGCTACACCTTC
TRBJ2-1 - TRBV6-1 TRBD2 CASSTTSGYRSYNEQFF TGTGCCAGCAGCACCACTAGCGGGTATAGGTCCTACAATGAGCAGTTCTTC